The T cell receptor (beta chain) described here comes from a study of vaccination effects on CD4 cells after COVID-19. The study, taken as a whole, reports: The study had few convalescent patients and no early post-infection timepoints.

Using viral peptide pools, the ViraFEST assay grew out antigen-specific CD4+ T cells prior to sequencing. The culture ran for roughly ten days before CD4+ T cells were isolated. Nucleocapsid antibody tests were negative, and the vaccine recipients had no prior SARS-CoV-2 infection. Some 2.2 million PBMC per well received about 10 IU/ml IL-2 and roughly 10 ug/ml peptides in culture. Half of the medium was exchanged for IL-2 medium on both days 3 and 7. As concerns this clone: The antigen remains undetermined.

Profiling relied on immunoSEQ multiplex PCR, and the TCRdb table lists in-frame clones only, not all of them. The repertoire holds tens of thousands of clones, with over 55% as singletons. The CDR3 totals 12 residues. Trimming took off 3 bases at V and 10 bases at J, with 12 bases between the two ends. Germline CDR1 is LGHDT and CDR2 is YNNKEL (reference sequence). The sample in question was CD4+ T cells from PBMCs cultured with HCoV-OC43 spike peptides, obtained before COVID-19 vaccination. Subset reported: HCoV-OC43 spike overlapping peptide pool stimulation. The receptor was derived from a human donor who received a COVID-19 vaccine. The chain is built from TRBV3-1 (or the pseudogene TRBV3-2) and TRBJ1-2, with no clear D. The CDR3 nucleotides read TGTGCCAGCAGCCAGGGAACTATGCTCTACACCTTC. This translates into CASSQGTMLYTF.